A single sample gave rise to the 8 T cell receptor beta chains below, sequenced in a study of shared clonotypes between healthy human individuals. This table comes from immunoSEQ multiplex PCR, and its TCRdb copy is limited to in-frame clones, with some not included. The sample holds about 99,000 clones, over 40% seen once. The sample consisted of PBMCs. Every receptor here comes from a middle-aged woman in good health. Some clones in this sample may be carry-over from other donors' samples.

This rearrangement joins TRBV2 to TRBJ2-3, with D unresolved. The CDR3 loop spans 14 amino acids. Trimming pared 0 bases from V and 0 bases from J, leaving 4 bases between. Germline values: CDR1 SNHLY, CDR2 FYNNEI. For the CDR3, the DNA is TGTGCCAGCAGTGAAGCGACTAGCACAGATACGCAGTATTTT. Translation gives CASSEATSTDTQYF. Complete variable domain (other parts from reference TRBV2 and TRBJ2-3): EPEVTQTPSHQVTQMGQEVILRCVPISNHLYFYWYRQILGQKVEFLVSFYNNEISEKSEIFDDQFSVERPDGSNFTLKIRSTKLEDSAMYFCASSEATSTDTQYFGPGTRLTVL.

The V and J genes are TRBV4-3 and TRBJ2-2; 10 nucleotides align to TRBD2. V lost 5 bases and J lost 7; bases outside the gene matches: 7. CDR3 length equals 15 residues. Per germline, CDR1 LGHNA and CDR2 YSLEER. Written as DNA, the CDR3 is TGCGCCAGCAGCTTAAGCGGGAGGGCCGGCGGGGAGCTGTTTTTT. Its translation is CASSLSGRAGGELFF.

This clone was picked up a small number of times. The CDR3 region has the DNA TGTGCCACCAGCAGAGCAGCGGGCACTGGAAACACCATATATTTT. Its protein product is CATSRAAGTGNTIYF. This rearrangement joins TRBV15 to TRBJ1-3; D remains ambiguous. V lost 1 base, J lost 2 bases, and 9 bases lay in between. The CDR3 spans 15 residues. CDR1 is LNHNV, CDR2 YYDKDF, per germline (reference sequence).

On this clone itself: This likely stems from a read error, as it lies one base from a far larger clone. The V call is TRBV28, the J call TRBJ2-7, with D perhaps TRBD1 or TRBD2 (5 bases each). The V gene's germline CDR1 is MDHEN and CDR2 SYDVKM. The CDR3 is 13 residues long. Trimming took off 8 bases at V and 8 bases at J, with 19 bases between the two ends. The CDR3 sequence: CASRRGRQYKQYF. The CDR3 DNA sequence: TGTGCCAGCCGCCGGGGCAGGCAGTACAAGCAGTACTTC.

The V and J genes are TRBV2 and TRBJ2-5, with a weak D call TRBD1 (5 bases). V gave up 6 bases and J gave up 9 bases, with 20 bases separating them. Germline-derived CDR1 and CDR2 are SNHLY and FYNNEI. The CDR3 covers 14 residues. CDR3 loop: CASSQMDTPGPQYF. CDR3 coding DNA: TGTGCCAGCAGCCAGATGGACACCCCTGGGCCCCAGTACTTC. The complete variable domain, with remaining parts taken from reference TRBV2 and TRBJ2-5, reads EPEVTQTPSHQVTQMGQEVILRCVPISNHLYFYWYRQILGQKVEFLVSFYNNEISEKSEIFDDQFSVERPDGSNFTLKIRSTKLEDSAMYFCASSQMDTPGPQYFGPGTRLLVL.

This clone has just a few counts. This chain links TRBV18 with TRBJ2-2, with 11 bases matching TRBD2. Germline V lookup: CDR1 KGHSH, CDR2 LQKENI. V gave up 6 bases and J gave up 4 bases; unmatched junction bases: 1. This CDR3 contains 14 residues. In DNA, the CDR3 is TGTGCCAGCTCTGGACTAGCGGGCACCGGGGAGCTGTTTTTT. This gives the protein CASSGLAGTGELFF. Full variable domain (missing parts from reference TRBV18 and TRBJ2-2): NAGVMQNPRHLVRRRGQEARLRCSPMKGHSHVYWYRQLPEEGLKFMVYLQKENIIDESGMPKERFSAEFPKEGPSILRIQQVVRGDSAAYFCASSGLAGTGELFFGEGSRLTVL.

A few counts support this clone. This chain uses TRBV7-6 with TRBJ2-5, with 7 bases that match TRBD2. The CDR3 sequence is 14 residues long. Germline CDR1 and CDR2: SGHVS and FNYEAQ. V was clipped by 5 bases and J by 2 bases; unmatched bases: 5. The CDR3: CASSEGTTQETQYF. The CDR3 bases are TGTGCCAGCAGCGAAGGGACTACGCAAGAGACCCAGTACTTC.

Notes on this clone: A far larger clone is one base from this, pointing to a likely read error. V is TRBV4-2 and J is TRBJ2-1; a weak D match, TRBD2 (6 bases). The germline V and J ends were trimmed by 1 base and 9 bases, with 16 bases remaining between them. The CDR3 runs to 15 residues. Germline V gene data show CDR1 as LGHNA and CDR2 as YNFKEQ. The CDR3 DNA reads TGTGCCAGCAGCCAAGGTGTCTGGGGAGCGGGTGAGCAGTTCTTC. It codes for CASSQGVWGAGEQFF.